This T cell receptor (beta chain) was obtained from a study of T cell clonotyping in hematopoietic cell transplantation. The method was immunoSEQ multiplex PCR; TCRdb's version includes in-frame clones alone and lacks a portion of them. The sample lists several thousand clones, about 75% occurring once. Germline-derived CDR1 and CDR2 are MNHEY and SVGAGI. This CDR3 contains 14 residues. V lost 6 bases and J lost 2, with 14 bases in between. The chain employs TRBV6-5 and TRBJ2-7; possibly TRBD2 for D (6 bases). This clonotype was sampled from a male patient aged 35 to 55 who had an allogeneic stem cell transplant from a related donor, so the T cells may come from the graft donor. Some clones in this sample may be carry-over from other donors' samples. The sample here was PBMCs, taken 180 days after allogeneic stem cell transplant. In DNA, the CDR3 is TGTGCCAGCAGGTTGAGGGCGGGAACCTACGAGCAGTACTTC. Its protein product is CASRLRAGTYEQYF.